These T cell receptor beta chains were read from a single sample in a study of T cell repertoires in cytomegalovirus infection. TCRdb re-called the reads through MiXCR, storing one row per CDR3 protein. The table records roughly 300,000 distinct CDR3 sequences, over 20% of them present only once. The sequenced material came from PBMCs. The receptors stem from a human donor in good health (CMV status not recorded). Some clones in this sample may be carry-over from other donors' samples. CDR3s include the opening cysteine and the closing phenylalanine or tryptophan. A D gene is named only where the DNA matches it firmly. Only part of the rows carry a size: once, few, many, or a class if the clone is expanded.

clone_size | d_call | j_call | v_call | cdr3_aa | cdr3_nt
many | TRBD1 | TRBJ2-1 | TRBV7-2 | CASSLAGTGVDNEQFF | TGTGCCAGCAGCTTAGCCGGGACAGGGGTCGACAATGAGCAGTTCTTC
- | TRBD1 | TRBJ2-5 | TRBV27 | CASSWDRLETQYF | TGTGCCAGCAGTTGGGACAGATTAGAGACCCAGTACTTC
- | - | TRBJ1-2 | TRBV15 | CATTHPRQGVGYTF | TGTGCCACCACCCACCCCCGGCAGGGTGTTGGCTACACCTTC
few | TRBD1 | TRBJ1-1 | TRBV6-5 | CASSYSTGLEAFF | TGTGCCAGCAGTTACTCGACAGGGCTTGAAGCTTTCTTT
- | TRBD2 | TRBJ2-7 | TRBV28 | CASSPPSGPTSYEQYF | TGTGCCAGCAGCCCCCCTAGCGGGCCGACCTCCTACGAGCAGTACTTC
many | TRBD1 | TRBJ2-2 | TRBV29-1 | CSVGTGDTGELFF | TGCAGCGTCGGGACAGGGGACACCGGGGAGCTGTTTTTT
- | TRBD1 | TRBJ1-5 | TRBV9 | CASSVAGGPEPQHF | TGTGCCAGCAGCGTGGCAGGGGGCCCGGAGCCCCAGCATTTT
- | - | TRBJ2-6 | TRBV5-1 | CASSLAGFGANVLTF | TGCGCCAGCAGCTTGGCCGGGTTCGGGGCCAACGTCCTGACTTTC
- | TRBD2 | TRBJ2-1 | TRBV28 | CASSLELAGAVGGYNEQFF | TGTGCCAGCAGTTTAGAGCTAGCGGGAGCTGTGGGAGGGTACAATGAGCAGTTCTTC
many | TRBD1 | TRBJ1-5 | TRBV10-3 | CAISAGQGLRVNQPQHF | TGTGCCATCAGTGCCGGACAGGGTCTGAGGGTCAATCAGCCCCAGCATTTT
many | - | TRBJ1-1 | TRBV10-3 | CAISEEGLWYAFF | TGTGCCATCAGTGAAGAAGGGCTGTGGTATGCTTTCTTT
- | - | TRBJ1-2 | TRBV20-1 | CSARDLSNYGYTF | TGCAGTGCTAGAGATCTTTCTAACTATGGCTACACCTTC
few | - | TRBJ2-3 | TRBV20-1 | CRVGLIQADTQYF | TGCAGAGTGGGGCTTATTCAGGCAGATACGCAGTATTTT
- | - | TRBJ2-3 | TRBV6-5 | CASSYAESTDTQYF | TGTGCCAGCAGTTACGCTGAAAGCACAGATACGCAGTATTTT
once | TRBD2 | TRBJ2-3 | TRBV7-2 | CASSYSASGGGDTQYF | TGTGCCAGCAGCTACTCCGCTAGCGGGGGCGGAGATACGCAGTATTTT
few | TRBD2 | TRBJ2-1 | TRBV7-2 | CATKPGLAYNEQFF | TGTGCCACAAAGCCGGGACTAGCCTACAATGAGCAGTTCTTC
many | TRBD2 | TRBJ2-4 | TRBV7-2 | CASSSGLAGGRDIQYF | TGTGCCAGCAGTAGCGGACTAGCGGGAGGGCGAGACATTCAGTACTTC
- | - | TRBJ2-1 | TRBV29-1 | CSADSRYNEQFF | TGCAGCGCCGACAGCCGTTACAATGAGCAGTTCTTC
few | - | TRBJ1-1 | TRBV10-1 | CASRKQGPNTEAFF | TGCGCCAGCAGGAAACAGGGCCCGAACACTGAAGCTTTCTTT
- | - | TRBJ1-1 | TRBV19 | CASSTAVGQAIVVNTEAFF | TGTGCCAGTAGTACCGCCGTAGGGCAGGCGATAGTTGTGAACACTGAAGCTTTCTTT
many | - | TRBJ2-1 | TRBV7-8 | CASSLSGSHGDEQFF | TGTGCCAGCAGTCTCAGCGGGTCCCACGGGGATGAGCAGTTCTTC
many | - | TRBJ2-3 | TRBV7-2 | CASSPGLTGTDTQYF | TGTGCCAGCAGCCCCGGCCTGACGGGCACAGATACGCAGTATTTT
few | TRBD2 | TRBJ2-7 | TRBV20-1 | CSARDLAGVGEQYF | TGCAGTGCTAGAGACCTAGCGGGAGTTGGCGAGCAGTACTTC
many | TRBD1 | TRBJ1-4 | TRBV7-2 | CASSLQGAGNEKLFF | TGTGCCAGCAGCTTACAGGGGGCGGGTAATGAAAAACTGTTTTTT
few | - | TRBJ1-6 | TRBV4-3 | CASSQNPGSDNSPLHF | TGCGCCAGCAGCCAAAATCCAGGGAGTGATAATTCACCCCTCCACTTT
once | - | TRBJ1-1 | TRBV18 | CASSPLPAGQNTEAFF | TGTGCCAGCTCCCCGCTCCCTGCAGGGCAAAACACTGAAGCTTTCTTT
- | - | TRBJ2-2 | TRBV11-2 | CASSLGRYNTGELFF | TGTGCCAGCAGCTTAGGGCGGTATAACACCGGGGAGCTGTTTTTT
few | TRBD1 | TRBJ2-1 | TRBV7-6 | CASSLVAGGFRNEQFF | TGTGCCAGCAGCTTAGTGGCAGGGGGCTTTAGGAATGAGCAGTTCTTC
many | - | TRBJ2-3 | TRBV14 | CASSQEGDYTDTQYF | TGTGCCAGCAGCCAAGAGGGGGATTACACAGATACGCAGTATTTT
- | TRBD2 | TRBJ2-7 | TRBV11-3 | CASSRSGRTYEQYF | TGTGCCAGCAGCCGAAGCGGGAGGACCTACGAGCAGTACTTC
- | - | TRBJ2-4 | TRBV10-2 | CASSESSPSSIGRGLAKNIQYF | TGCGCCAGCAGTGAGTCGAGTCCATCGAGCATAGGAAGGGGCCTAGCCAAAAACATTCAGTACTTC